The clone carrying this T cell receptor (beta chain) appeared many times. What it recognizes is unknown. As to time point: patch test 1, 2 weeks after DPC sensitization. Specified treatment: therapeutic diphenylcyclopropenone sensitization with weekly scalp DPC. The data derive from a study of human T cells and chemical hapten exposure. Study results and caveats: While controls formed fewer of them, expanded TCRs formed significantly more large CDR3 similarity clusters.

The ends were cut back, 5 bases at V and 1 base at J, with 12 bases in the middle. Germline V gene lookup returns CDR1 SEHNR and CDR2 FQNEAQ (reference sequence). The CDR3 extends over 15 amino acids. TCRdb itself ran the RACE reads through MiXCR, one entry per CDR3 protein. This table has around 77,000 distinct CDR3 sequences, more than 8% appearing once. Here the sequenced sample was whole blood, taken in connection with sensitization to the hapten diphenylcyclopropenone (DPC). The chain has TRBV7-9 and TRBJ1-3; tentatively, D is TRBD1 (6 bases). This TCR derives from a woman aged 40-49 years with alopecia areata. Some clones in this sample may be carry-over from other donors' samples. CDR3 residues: CASSLVTGSGNTIYF. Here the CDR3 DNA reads TGTGCCAGCAGCCTAGTAACAGGGTCTGGAAACACCATATATTTT. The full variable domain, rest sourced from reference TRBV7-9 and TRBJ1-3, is DTGVSQNPRHKITKRGQNVTFRCDPISEHNRLYWYRQTLGQGPEFLTYFQNEAQLEKSRLLSDRFSAERPKGSFSTLEIQRTEQGDSAMYLCASSLVTGSGNTIYFGEGSWLTVV.